This T cell receptor beta chain was recovered during a study of PD-L1 blockade in urothelial cancer. The wider study: About 85% of the roughly 30 patients were males with bladder-origin urothelial cancer. Tumor samples came in at a median of roughly 1,400 T cells.

This clone was detected once. Trimming left V 2 bases short and J 4 bases short, with 9 bases between. Germline V gives CDR1 KGHSH, CDR2 LQKENI. There are 13 residues in the CDR3. Only in-frame clones appear in the TCRdb table, and some are missing; sequencing was by immunoSEQ multiplex PCR. This table holds approximately 1,600 clones, roughly a third found once. Patients were living with locally advanced or metastatic urothelial carcinoma. The V and J genes are TRBV18 and TRBJ2-7, with a possible D match to TRBD2 (6 bases). The sequence came from a woman aged 60-70 years with urothelial cancer. Sequenced material: tumor tissue, taken before atezolizumab (anti-PD-L1) treatment. CDR3 nucleotides: TGTGCCAGCTCACCAATGGGGGGATACGAGCAGTACTTC. Its translation: CASSPMGGYEQYF.